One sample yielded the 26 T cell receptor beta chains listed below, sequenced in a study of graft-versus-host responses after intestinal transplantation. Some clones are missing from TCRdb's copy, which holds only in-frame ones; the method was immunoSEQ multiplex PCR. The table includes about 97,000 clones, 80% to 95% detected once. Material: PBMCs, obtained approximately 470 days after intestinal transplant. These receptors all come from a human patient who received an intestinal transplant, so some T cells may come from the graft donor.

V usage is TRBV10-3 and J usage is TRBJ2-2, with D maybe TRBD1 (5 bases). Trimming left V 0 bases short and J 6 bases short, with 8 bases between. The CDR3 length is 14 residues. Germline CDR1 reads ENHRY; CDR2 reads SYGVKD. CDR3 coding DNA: TGTGCCATCAGTGAGTCAGGACACTCCGGGGAGCTGTTTTTT. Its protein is CAISESGHSGELFF.

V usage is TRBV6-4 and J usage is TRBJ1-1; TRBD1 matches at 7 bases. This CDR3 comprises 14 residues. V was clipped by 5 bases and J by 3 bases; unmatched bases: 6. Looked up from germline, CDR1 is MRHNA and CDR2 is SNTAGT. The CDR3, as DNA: TGTGCCAGCAGTCAACGGACAGGCTACACTGAAGCTTTCTTT. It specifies CASSQRTGYTEAFF.

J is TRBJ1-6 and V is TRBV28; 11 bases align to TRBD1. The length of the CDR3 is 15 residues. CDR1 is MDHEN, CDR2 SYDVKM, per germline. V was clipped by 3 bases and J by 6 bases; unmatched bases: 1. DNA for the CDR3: TGTGCCAGCAGTTTGGACAGGGGGCTTAATTCACCCCTCCACTTT. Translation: CASSLDRGLNSPLHF.

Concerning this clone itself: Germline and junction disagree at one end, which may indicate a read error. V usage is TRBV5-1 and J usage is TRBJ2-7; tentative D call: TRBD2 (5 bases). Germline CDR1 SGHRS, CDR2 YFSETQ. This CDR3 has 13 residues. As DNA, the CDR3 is TGCGCCAGCACCTTGCCGGGATCATACGAGCAGTACTTC. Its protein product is CASTLPGSYEQYF.

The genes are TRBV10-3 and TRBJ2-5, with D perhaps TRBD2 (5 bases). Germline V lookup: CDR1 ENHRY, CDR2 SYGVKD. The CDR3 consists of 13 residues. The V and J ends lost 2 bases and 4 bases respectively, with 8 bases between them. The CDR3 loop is CAISEGSVETQYF. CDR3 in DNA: TGTGCCATCAGTGAGGGTAGCGTAGAGACCCAGTACTTC.

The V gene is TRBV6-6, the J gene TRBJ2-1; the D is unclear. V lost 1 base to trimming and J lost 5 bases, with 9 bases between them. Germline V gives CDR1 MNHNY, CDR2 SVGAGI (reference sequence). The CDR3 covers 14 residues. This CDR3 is CASSYLLPDNEQFF. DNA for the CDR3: TGTGCCAGCAGTTACTTGCTACCCGACAATGAGCAGTTCTTC.

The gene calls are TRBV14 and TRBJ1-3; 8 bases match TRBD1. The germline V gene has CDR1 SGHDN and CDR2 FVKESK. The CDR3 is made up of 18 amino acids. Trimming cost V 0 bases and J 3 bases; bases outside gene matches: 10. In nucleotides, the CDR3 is TGTGCCAGCAGCCAAGATCCCGCGCAGGGGGCTGTTGGAAACACCATATATTTT. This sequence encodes CASSQDPAQGAVGNTIYF.

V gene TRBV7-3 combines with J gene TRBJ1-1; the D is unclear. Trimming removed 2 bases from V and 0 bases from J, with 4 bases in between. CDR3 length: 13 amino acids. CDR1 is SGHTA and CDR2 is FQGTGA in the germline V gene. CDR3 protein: CASSLLVNTEAFF. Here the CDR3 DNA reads TGTGCCAGCAGCTTATTGGTGAACACTGAAGCTTTCTTT.

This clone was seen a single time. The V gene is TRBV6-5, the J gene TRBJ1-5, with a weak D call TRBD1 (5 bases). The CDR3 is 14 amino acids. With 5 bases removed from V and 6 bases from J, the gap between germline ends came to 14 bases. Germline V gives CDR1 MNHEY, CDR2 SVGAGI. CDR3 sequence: CASSPGAWGQPQHF. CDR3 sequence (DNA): TGTGCCAGCAGTCCCGGGGCGTGGGGTCAGCCCCAGCATTTT.

The CDR3: CASSFVSGGGTNEQFF. The CDR3 DNA is TGTGCCAGCAGCTTCGTCAGCGGGGGGGGAACCAATGAGCAGTTCTTC. The V and J genes are TRBV11-2 and TRBJ2-1; TRBD2 matches at 10 bases. The CDR3 consists of 16 residues. V shed 3 bases, J shed 6 bases, and the junction held 8 bases outside the gene matches. Germline values: CDR1 SGHAT, CDR2 FQNNGV.

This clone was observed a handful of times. CDR3 bases: TGCGCCAGCAGTGGTCAGCACTCCTACGAGCAGTACTTC. Translated: CASSGQHSYEQYF. The gene calls are TRBV10-2 and TRBJ2-7; no clear D. Germline values: CDR1 WSHSY, CDR2 SAAADI. The V and J ends lost 4 bases and 0 bases respectively, with 7 bases between them. This CDR3 is built from 13 residues.

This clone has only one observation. The CDR3 region is CASSYSTAGFYEQYF. CDR3 in DNA: TGTGCCAGCAGTTACTCGACCGCAGGGTTCTACGAGCAGTACTTC. The chain uses TRBV6-5 and TRBJ2-7; D possibly corresponds to TRBD1 (5 bases). The V gene lost 0 bases and the J gene lost 3 bases, with 12 bases spanning the gap. Looked up from germline, CDR1 is MNHEY and CDR2 is SVGAGI. The CDR3 is made up of 15 amino acids.

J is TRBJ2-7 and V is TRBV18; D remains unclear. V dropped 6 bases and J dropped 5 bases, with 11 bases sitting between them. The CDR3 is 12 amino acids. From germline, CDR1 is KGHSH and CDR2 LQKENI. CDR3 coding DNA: TGTGCCAGCTCCGGGTCGGGCGACGAGCAGTACTTC. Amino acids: CASSGSGDEQYF. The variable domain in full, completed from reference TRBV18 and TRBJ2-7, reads NAGVMQNPRHLVRRRGQEARLRCSPMKGHSHVYWYRQLPEEGLKFMVYLQKENIIDESGMPKERFSAEFPKEGPSILRIQQVVRGDSAAYFCASSGSGDEQYFGPGTRLTVT.

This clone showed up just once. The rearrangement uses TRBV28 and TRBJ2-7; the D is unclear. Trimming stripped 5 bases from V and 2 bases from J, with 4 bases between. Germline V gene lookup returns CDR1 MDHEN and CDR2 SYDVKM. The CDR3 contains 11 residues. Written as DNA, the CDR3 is TGTGCCAGCAGTCCCGCCTACGAGCAGTACTTC. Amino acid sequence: CASSPAYEQYF.

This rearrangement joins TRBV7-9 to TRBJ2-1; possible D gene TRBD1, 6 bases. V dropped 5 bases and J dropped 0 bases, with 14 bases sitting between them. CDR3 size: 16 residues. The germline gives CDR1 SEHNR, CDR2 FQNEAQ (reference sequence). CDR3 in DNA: TGTGCCAGCAGCAAACAGGGTATTCACTCCTACAATGAGCAGTTCTTC. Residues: CASSKQGIHSYNEQFF. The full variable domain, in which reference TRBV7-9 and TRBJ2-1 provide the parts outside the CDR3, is DTGVSQNPRHKITKRGQNVTFRCDPISEHNRLYWYRQTLGQGPEFLTYFQNEAQLEKSRLLSDRFSAERPKGSFSTLEIQRTEQGDSAMYLCASSKQGIHSYNEQFFGPGTRLTVL.

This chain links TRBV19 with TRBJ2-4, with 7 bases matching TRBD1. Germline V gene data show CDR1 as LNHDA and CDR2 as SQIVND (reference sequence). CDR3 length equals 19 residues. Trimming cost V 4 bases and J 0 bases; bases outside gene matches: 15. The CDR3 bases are TGTGCCAGTAGTACCACCCTACCGGGACAGATAATAGCCAAAAACATTCAGTACTTC. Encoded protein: CASSTTLPGQIIAKNIQYF.

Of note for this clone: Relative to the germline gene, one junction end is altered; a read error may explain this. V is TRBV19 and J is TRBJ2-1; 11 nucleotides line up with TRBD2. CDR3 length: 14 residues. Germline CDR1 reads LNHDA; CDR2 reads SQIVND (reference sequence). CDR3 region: CASSKVSGGALMIF. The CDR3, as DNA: TGTGCCAGTAGTAAGGTTAGCGGGGGGGCCTTGATGATCTTC.

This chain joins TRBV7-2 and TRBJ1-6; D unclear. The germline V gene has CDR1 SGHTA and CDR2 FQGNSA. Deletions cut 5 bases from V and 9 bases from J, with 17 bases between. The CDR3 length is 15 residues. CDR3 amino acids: CASSAKGGVPSPLHF. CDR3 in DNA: TGTGCCAGCAGCGCTAAGGGCGGGGTCCCTTCACCCCTCCACTTT.

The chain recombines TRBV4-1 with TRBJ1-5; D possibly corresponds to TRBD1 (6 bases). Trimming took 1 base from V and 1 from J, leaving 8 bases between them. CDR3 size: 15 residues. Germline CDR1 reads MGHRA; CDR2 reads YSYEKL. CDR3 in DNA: TGCGCCAGCAGCCAAGGGCAGGGGAGCAATCAGCCCCAGCATTTT. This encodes CASSQGQGSNQPQHF.

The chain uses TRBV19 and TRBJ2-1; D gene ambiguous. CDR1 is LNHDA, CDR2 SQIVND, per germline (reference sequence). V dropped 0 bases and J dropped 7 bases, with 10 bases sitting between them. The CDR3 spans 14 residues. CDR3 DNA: TGTGCCAGTAGTATAGATACGTCCAGGAATGAGCAGTTCTTC. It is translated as CASSIDTSRNEQFF.

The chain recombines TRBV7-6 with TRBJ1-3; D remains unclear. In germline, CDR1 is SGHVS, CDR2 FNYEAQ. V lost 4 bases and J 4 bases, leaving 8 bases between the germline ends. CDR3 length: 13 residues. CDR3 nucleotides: TGTGCCAGCAGCTCCAGGTTGGGAAACACCATATATTTT. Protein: CASSSRLGNTIYF.

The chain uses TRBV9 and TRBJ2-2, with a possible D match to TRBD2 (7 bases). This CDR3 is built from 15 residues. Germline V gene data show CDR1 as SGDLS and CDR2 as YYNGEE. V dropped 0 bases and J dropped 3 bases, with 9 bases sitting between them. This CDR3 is CASSVAGGHTGELFF. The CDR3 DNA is TGTGCCAGCAGCGTAGCGGGGGGCCACACCGGGGAGCTGTTTTTT.

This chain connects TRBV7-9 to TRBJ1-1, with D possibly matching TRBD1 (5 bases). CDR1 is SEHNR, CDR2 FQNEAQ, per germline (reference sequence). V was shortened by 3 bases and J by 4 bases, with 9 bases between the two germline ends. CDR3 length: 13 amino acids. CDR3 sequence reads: CASSLWGGTEAFF. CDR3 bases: TGTGCCAGCAGCTTGTGGGGGGGCACTGAAGCTTTCTTT.

CDR3 DNA: TGCGCCAGCAGCCAATACGGGTTTGGGGACAATGAGCAGTTCTTC. Translation gives CASSQYGFGDNEQFF. This chain connects TRBV4-1 to TRBJ2-1; no clear D gene. Germline V gives CDR1 MGHRA, CDR2 YSYEKL. CDR3 length equals 15 residues. Trimming took 2 bases from V and 5 from J, leaving 13 bases between them.

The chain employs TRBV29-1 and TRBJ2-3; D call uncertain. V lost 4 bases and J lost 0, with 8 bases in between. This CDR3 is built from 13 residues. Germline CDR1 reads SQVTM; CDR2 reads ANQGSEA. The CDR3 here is CSVVRLSTDTQYF. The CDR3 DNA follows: TGCAGCGTTGTGAGATTAAGCACAGATACGCAGTATTTT.

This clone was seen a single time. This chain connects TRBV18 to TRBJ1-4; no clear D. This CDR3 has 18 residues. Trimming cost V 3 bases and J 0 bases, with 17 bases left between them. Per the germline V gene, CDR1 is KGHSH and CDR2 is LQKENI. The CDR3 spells CASSPQPSRLATNEKLFF. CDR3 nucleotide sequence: TGTGCCAGCTCACCCCAGCCCTCCCGGCTTGCAACTAATGAAAAACTGTTTTTT.